Below, 17 T cell receptor beta chains from the same sample are listed, as sequenced in a study of T cell clonality in common variable immunodeficiency. Generated by immunoSEQ multiplex PCR, the TCRdb table keeps only in-frame clones and is missing some. The sample shows roughly 43,000 clones, none of them appearing just once. Input material: peripheral blood mononuclear cells. The receptor set was obtained from a person between 18 and 75 years old in good health.

Ten or more counts support this clone. With the read ending 3 residues before the CDR3 end, the germline J gene is used to fill in that end. The V and J genes are TRBV18 and TRBJ2-5, with D perhaps TRBD1 (6 bases). Germline CDR1 KGHSH, CDR2 LQKENI. V gave up 3 bases and J gave up 2 bases, with 13 bases separating them. The CDR3 is 15 residues long. The CDR3 loop reads CASSPAGTFQETQYF. The part of the CDR3 DNA that was read is TGTGCCAGCTCACCTGCCGGGACATTTCAAGAGACC.

This clone was counted many times. Read data end 3 residues before the CDR3 end; the end is taken from the germline J gene. The rearrangement links TRBV20-1 to TRBJ2-1; weak D call: TRBD2 (7 bases). V gave up 4 bases and J gave up 5 bases, with 18 bases separating them. CDR3 size: 15 residues. CDR1 and CDR2 (germline): DFQATT, SNEGSKA (reference sequence). CDR3 region: CSAMGWGLADNEQFF. The sequenced part of the CDR3 DNA is TGCAGTGCTATGGGCTGGGGGCTAGCGGACAATGAG.

Turning to this clone: Given a much more abundant clone one base away, this may be a read error. The read is 3 residues too short to cover the CDR3 end, so that end is filled in from the germline J gene. This chain joins TRBV7-9 and TRBJ1-2; D is undetermined. Germline lookup yields CDR1 SEHNR and CDR2 FQNEAQ (reference sequence). The CDR3 totals 13 residues. The CDR3 bases that were read are TGTTCCAGCAGCTCGTCCGGAGGGCATGGC. It translates to CSSSSSGGHG. The full-length CDR3 reads as CSSSSSGGHGYTF.

In this sample, this clone turned up many times. The read terminates 3 residues ahead of where the CDR3 ends, so the germline J gene completes it. This chain connects TRBV10-2 to TRBJ2-1, with 10 nucleotides matching TRBD2. The CDR3 has 16 residues. Germline lookup yields CDR1 WSHSY and CDR2 SAAADI. V was clipped by 3 bases and J by 8 bases; unmatched bases: 10. The DNA read from the CDR3 is TGCGCCAGCAGTGACTCCCGAGCGGGGGGGATGTATGAG. This translates into CASSDSRAGGMYE. The CDR3 reads in full as CASSDSRAGGMYEQFF.

This clone appeared many times. The read terminates 3 residues before the CDR3 end, so the remaining end is supplied by the germline J gene. The genes are TRBV7-8 and TRBJ1-1; no clear D. Germline V lookup: CDR1 SGHVS, CDR2 FQNEAQ. V was cut by 3 bases and J by 0 bases, with 8 bases left in between. The CDR3 is 14 residues long. The CDR3 DNA, read in part, is TGTGCCAGCAGCTTCGGTGTTTTGAACACTGAA. Its protein is CASSFGVLNTE. The complete CDR3 sequence is CASSFGVLNTEAFF.

Many counts were recorded for this clone. The read comes to an end 3 residues before the CDR3 does, leaving the germline J gene to fill in the end. The genes are TRBV4-1 and TRBJ1-5; D is undetermined. The CDR3 sequence is 14 residues long. Trimming removed 4 bases at V and 6 bases at J, with 13 bases between. CDR1 is MGHRA and CDR2 is YSYEKL in the germline V gene. The CDR3 bases that were read are TGCGCCAGCAGCCCCGGCGCTTCAGGTCAGCCC. As protein: CASSPGASGQP. In full, the CDR3 is CASSPGASGQPQHF.

This clone came up many times. Coverage ceases 3 residues before the CDR3 finishes, and the germline J gene fills in the end. V and J are TRBV6-2 or TRBV6-3 and TRBJ2-5; 12 bases are shared with TRBD2. The CDR3 loop spans 17 amino acids. In germline, CDR1 is MNHEY, CDR2 SVGEGT. V lost 0 bases and J lost 5; bases outside the gene matches: 7. CDR3 sequence reads: CASSYSTPSGGVETQYF. The DNA read from the CDR3 is TGTGCCAGCAGTTACTCGACACCTAGCGGGGGGGTTGAGACC.

This clone has ten or more counts. The missing CDR3 end, 3 residues past where the read stops, is filled in from the germline J gene. The chain carries TRBV20-1 and TRBJ2-3; TRBD1 agrees at 9 bases. Germline lookup yields CDR1 DFQATT and CDR2 SNEGSKA (reference sequence). CDR3 length equals 15 residues. V lost 3 bases to trimming and J lost 6 bases; unmatched junction nucleotides: 10. CDR3 amino acids: CSAREGDRVVDTQYF. The DNA read from the CDR3 is TGCAGTGCTAGGGAGGGGGACAGGGTGGTGGATACG.

This clone was recorded many times. The read finishes 3 residues shy of the CDR3 end, and the germline J gene is used to complete it. The rearrangement links TRBV5-5 to TRBJ2-7; D not certain. With 0 bases removed from V and 2 bases from J, the gap between germline ends came to 6 bases. Germline V gene data show CDR1 as SGHKS and CDR2 as YYEKEE (reference sequence). The CDR3 is 13 amino acids. CDR3 residues: CASSLDSAYEQYF. The CDR3 DNA, read in part, is TGTGCCAGCAGCTTGGATTCGGCCTACGAG.

This clone has a count of ten or more. CDR3 amino acids: CASIRTGNTEAFF. Incomplete CDR3 DNA: TGTGCCAGCATCCGGACAGGGAACACTGAA. This chain joins TRBV3-1 (or the pseudogene TRBV3-2) and TRBJ1-1, with 7 bases fitting TRBD1. The sequenced fragment ends 3 residues before the CDR3 boundary, so the rest is inferred from the germline J gene. The CDR3 is made up of 13 amino acids. Germline CDR1 LGHDT, CDR2 YNNKEL (reference sequence). The J segment lost 1 base and the V segment lost 7 bases, leaving 3 bases of the junction unmatched.

This clone was observed many times. The sequence runs out 3 residues before the end of the CDR3; the remainder is reconstructed from the germline J gene. The chain uses TRBV10-3 and TRBJ1-1, with D possibly TRBD1 on 6 matching bases. Germline V gene data show CDR1 as ENHRY and CDR2 as SYGVKD. Trimming stripped 3 bases from V and 1 base from J, with 12 bases between. This CDR3 contains 15 residues. The CDR3 here is CAISDPGTPNTEAFF. CDR3 DNA, as far as it was read: TGTGCCATCAGTGATCCGGGGACACCGAACACTGAA.

This clone has ten or more counts. The CDR3 goes on 3 residues after the read ends, and that part is filled in from the germline J gene. V and J are TRBV7-9 and TRBJ1-3; D possibly corresponds to TRBD1 (6 bases). CDR3 size: 15 residues. Germline V gene lookup returns CDR1 SEHNR and CDR2 FQNEAQ (reference sequence). Trimming stripped 5 bases from V and 1 base from J, with 12 bases between. CDR3 loop: CASSPITGSGNTIYF. The CDR3 DNA, read in part, is TGTGCCAGCAGCCCTATCACAGGGTCTGGAAACACC.

On this clone itself: The CDR3 end lies 3 residues beyond the end of the read and is filled in from the germline J gene. The genes are TRBV20-1 and TRBJ2-3; 8 bases match TRBD2. Unmatched junction bases numbered 7, after V lost 8 bases and J lost 0 bases. The length of the CDR3 is 14 residues. The germline gives CDR1 DFQATT, CDR2 SNEGSKA (reference sequence). The CDR3 bases that were read are TGCAGTCCCAGTCCTAGCGGGAGCACAGATACG. Translating gives CSPSPSGSTDT. From start to end, the CDR3 is CSPSPSGSTDTQYF.

This clone was found many times. The sequence runs out 3 residues before the end of the CDR3; the remainder is reconstructed from the germline J gene. V is TRBV5-4 and J is TRBJ2-2, with TRBD2 identical over 13 bases. V shed 2 bases, J shed 6 bases, and the junction held 1 base outside the gene matches. The CDR3 is 15 residues long. Germline assignment: CDR1 SGHNT and CDR2 YYREEE (reference sequence). The CDR3 DNA, read in part, is TGTGCCAGCAGCTTACTAGCGGGAGGGGCCGGGGAG. Translating gives CASSLLAGGAGE. The entire CDR3 sequence reads CASSLLAGGAGELFF.

This clone was detected many times. The read ends 3 residues early relative to the CDR3; the germline J gene fills the gap. This sequence joins TRBV20-1 and TRBJ1-2; 10 bases agree with TRBD1. Trimming cost V 3 bases and J 5 bases; bases outside gene matches: 3. The CDR3 is 13 amino acids. Germline assignment: CDR1 DFQATT and CDR2 SNEGSKA (reference sequence). The CDR3 spells CSARGDRGYGYTF. The CDR3 bases that were read are TGCAGTGCTAGGGGGGACAGGGGATATGGC.

In its sample, this clone was seen many times. The read comes to an end 3 residues before the CDR3 does, leaving the germline J gene to fill in the end. This chain connects TRBV2 to TRBJ2-5, with D perhaps matching TRBD1 (7 bases). V lost 6 bases, J lost 5 bases, and 19 bases lay in between. The CDR3 is 15 residues long. Germline assignment: CDR1 SNHLY and CDR2 FYNNEI. The sequenced CDR3 bases are TGTGCCAGCAGAGGGGGGCCGACAGGGCTTGAGACC. Amino acid sequence: CASRGGPTGLET. The CDR3 reads in full as CASRGGPTGLETQYF. Drawing the rest from reference TRBV2 and TRBJ2-5, the complete variable domain is EPEVTQTPSHQVTQMGQEVILRCVPISNHLYFYWYRQILGQKVEFLVSFYNNEISEKSEIFDDQFSVERPDGSNFTLKIRSTKLEDSAMYFCASRGGPTGLETQYFGPGTRLLVL.

This clone has at least ten counts. The missing CDR3 end, 3 residues past where the read stops, is filled in from the germline J gene. The chain combines TRBV9 with TRBJ2-3; 9 bases agree with TRBD2. The junction had 5 bases not matched to a gene; V was cut back by 0 bases and J by 3 bases. This CDR3 comprises 16 residues. In germline, CDR1 is SGDLS, CDR2 YYNGEE. The DNA read from the CDR3 is TGTGCCAGCAGCGTAGGAGGCGGGAGGGGGACAGATACG. It encodes CASSVGGGRGTDT. The complete CDR3 sequence is CASSVGGGRGTDTQYF.